This T cell receptor beta chain originates from a study of blood T cell repertoires in COVID-19. Across the whole study: From the United States, Italy and Spain came samples of acute and convalescent COVID-19. Sample material is recorded as cDNA or gDNA derived from T cells, B-cell-depleted T cells, or PBMCs.

Per the authors' pipeline: How many nucleated cells were present was estimated from reference gene primer amplification. Clones were read by immunoSEQ multiplex PCR, and TCRdb kept only the in-frame ones, dropping some. V, J and clone size are those of that table, while D and trimming were read from the DNA. The data contain about 70,000 clones, about 88% of them seen just once; the ten biggest clones take up roughly 3.9%. This CDR3 comprises 16 residues. Trimming removed 2 bases from V and 2 bases from J, with 15 bases in between. Germline loops: CDR1 GTSNPN, CDR2 SVGIG (reference sequence). This receptor was identified in a man in his 70s with active COVID-19. The J gene is TRBJ2-2, the V gene TRBV30; maybe TRBD2 (6 bases). The specimen sequenced was peripheral blood. The CDR3 coding sequence is TGTGCCTGGAGTTCTCCCGGGCGGGGTAACACCGGGGAGCTGTTTTTT. Residues: CAWSSPGRGNTGELFF.